This T cell receptor beta chain was documented in a study of T cell repertoires in cytomegalovirus infection. As for the study in general: Public TCR beta signatures provided an indication of both CMV infection and a matching HLA type. Whole-study findings and limits: Cumulative public TCR beta family frequency identified CMV carriers with the relevant HLA. HLA-C-restricted TCR beta clonotypes specific for CMV led the ex vivo response.

TCRdb re-analysed the reads in MiXCR, keeping a single row per CDR3 protein. The sample has roughly 81,000 distinct CDR3 sequences; less than 4.5% are singletons. This clonotype has a count of ten or more. Its target is not known. This CDR3 region has 15 residues. The V gene lost 3 bases and the J gene lost 7 bases, with 16 bases spanning the gap. Germline CDR1 and CDR2: SGHVS and FQNEAQ. The source of this sequence is a human donor in good health (CMV status not recorded). Some clones in this sample may be carry-over from other donors' samples. Sequencing was performed on PBMCs. The chain recombines TRBV7-8 with TRBJ1-5; TRBD1 might be the D (6 bases). The CDR3 DNA sequence: TGTGCCAGCAGCTTGGGGGCGCCAGGGGAACAGCCCCAGCATTTT. It specifies CASSLGAPGEQPQHF.